The 25 T cell receptor beta chains below come from one sample, sequenced in a study of T cells in localized non-small cell lung cancer. TCRdb's copy holds only in-frame clones and misses some; the assay was immunoSEQ multiplex PCR. The sample shows about 53,000 clones, approximately 80% of them seen only once. This material consisted of peripheral blood mononuclear cells, taken before any cancer treatment. All receptors come from a man aged 40 to 70 with stage III lung adenocarcinoma.

The rearrangement links TRBV19 to TRBJ2-1; 8 bases match TRBD1. V shed 5 bases, J shed 7 bases, and the junction held 4 bases outside the gene matches. Germline V lookup: CDR1 LNHDA, CDR2 SQIVND (reference sequence). CDR3 length: 13 residues. CDR3 protein: CASSRQGANEQFF. The DNA for the CDR3 is TGTGCCAGTAGTCGCCAGGGGGCTAATGAGCAGTTCTTC.

The chain recombines TRBV7-2 with TRBJ1-4; D may be TRBD1 (6 bases). V lost 2 bases and J lost 8, with 15 bases in between. The CDR3 is 15 residues long. The germline gives CDR1 SGHTA, CDR2 FQGNSA. CDR3 DNA sequence: TGTGCCAGCAGCTTACAGGGGAATGCAGGGGAAAAACTGTTTTTT. Its protein is CASSLQGNAGEKLFF.

The gene calls are TRBV6-1 and TRBJ1-1, with 7 positions matching TRBD1. Germline V gives CDR1 MNHNS, CDR2 SASEGT. The length of the CDR3 is 14 residues. Losses at the gene ends were 4 bases for V and 5 bases for J; bases not matched to a gene: 7. CDR3 DNA: TGTGCCAGCAGTGCGGAGACAGGGCGGACTGAAGCTTTCTTT. It is translated as CASSAETGRTEAFF.

The chain combines TRBV11-3 with TRBJ1-6; D possibly corresponds to TRBD1 (5 bases). The germline V and J ends were trimmed by 4 bases and 8 bases, with 12 bases remaining between them. The CDR3 has 14 amino acids. Germline V gene lookup returns CDR1 SGHNT and CDR2 YENEEA. The CDR3 DNA sequence: TGTGCCAGCAGCTCCGGGACCGACGATTCACCCCTCCACTTT. Its protein is CASSSGTDDSPLHF.

This chain links TRBV6-5 with TRBJ2-2, with a tentative D call TRBD2 (6 bases). Trimming removed 6 bases from V and 4 bases from J, with 15 bases in between. Germline CDR1 MNHEY, CDR2 SVGAGI. The CDR3 sequence is 15 residues long. The CDR3 region is CASSLGWGGTGELFF. The CDR3 DNA reads as TGTGCCAGCAGCTTAGGATGGGGAGGCACCGGGGAGCTGTTTTTT.

V is TRBV2 and J is TRBJ1-6, with D tentatively TRBD1 (6 bases). The V end lost 5 bases, the J end lost 0 bases, and 8 bases lay between the germline ends. Looked up from germline, CDR1 is SNHLY and CDR2 is FYNNEI. This CDR3 comprises 15 residues. The CDR3 DNA follows: TGTGCCAGCAGTCTACAGGGCTCCTATAATTCACCCCTCCACTTT. It translates to CASSLQGSYNSPLHF.

The chain has TRBV21-1 and TRBJ1-1. TRBV21-1 is a pseudogene locus. The CDR3 runs 15 residues. The CDR3 sequence is CASSKGRRKNTEAFF. CDR3 DNA: TGTGCCAGCAGCAAAGGGAGGCGGAAGAACACTGAAGCTTTCTTT.

The rearrangement uses TRBV19 and TRBJ2-3, with TRBD2 identical over 8 bases. The germline gives CDR1 LNHDA, CDR2 SQIVND (reference sequence). V lost 3 bases, J lost 7 bases, and 6 bases stayed unmatched. The length of the CDR3 is 14 residues. The CDR3 loop reads CASSMGTSGNTQYF. The CDR3 DNA reads as TGTGCCAGTAGTATGGGAACTAGCGGAAATACGCAGTATTTT.

The chain uses TRBV30 and TRBJ2-7; D is ambiguous. CDR1 and CDR2 from the germline V gene are GTSNPN and SVGIG (reference sequence). V was shortened by 3 bases and J by 3 bases, with 9 bases between the two germline ends. The CDR3 covers 12 residues. The CDR3 spells CAWRSVNYEQYF. The CDR3 DNA reads TGTGCCTGGAGGTCGGTAAACTACGAGCAGTACTTC.

This clone was seen only once. The chain has TRBV6-5 and TRBJ1-2; 8 bases agree with TRBD1. Germline trimming cut 5 bases from V and 8 bases from J; bases unmatched to any gene: 7. CDR1 is MNHEY and CDR2 is SVGAGI in the germline V gene. This CDR3 comprises 13 residues. CDR3: CASSRGQAAGYTF. The CDR3 DNA sequence: TGTGCCAGCAGTAGGGGACAGGCGGCGGGCTACACCTTC.

V is TRBV13 and J is TRBJ2-2; a weak D match, TRBD2 (6 bases). The CDR3 sequence is 15 residues long. Trimming pared 3 bases from V and 5 bases from J, leaving 13 bases between. The germline gives CDR1 PRHDT, CDR2 FYEKMQ (reference sequence). The CDR3 spells CASSLPGLLTGELFF. CDR3 DNA: TGTGCCAGCAGCTTGCCGGGACTGCTAACCGGGGAGCTGTTTTTT.

This clone was picked up one time. This chain connects TRBV19 to TRBJ1-5; 11 nucleotides align to TRBD1. Trimming took 10 bases from V and 9 from J; bases not matched to a gene: 8. Germline V gene lookup returns CDR1 LNHDA and CDR2 SQIVND (reference sequence). This CDR3 has 13 residues. This chain's CDR3 is CAISDRGQGPQHF. CDR3 bases: TGTGCCATTTCGGACAGGGGGCAGGGGCCCCAGCATTTT.

The CDR3 reads CASSLQDSEKLFF. The CDR3 bases are TGTGCCAGCAGCCTTCAGGACAGTGAAAAACTGTTTTTT. The V call is TRBV7-9, the J call TRBJ1-4, with D tentatively TRBD1 (6 bases). CDR3 length: 13 residues. Germline V gene lookup returns CDR1 SEHNR and CDR2 FQNEAQ (reference sequence). The V end was cut by 5 bases, the J end by 7 bases, with 11 bases between.

The chain uses TRBV7-9 and TRBJ1-2, with D perhaps matching TRBD1 (5 bases). CDR1 SEHNR and CDR2 FQNEAQ come from the germline V gene (reference sequence). The germline V and J ends were trimmed by 0 bases and 4 bases, with 18 bases remaining between them. The CDR3 contains 17 residues. The CDR3 is CASSLAGGLQGRYGYTF. The CDR3 bases are TGTGCCAGCAGCTTAGCGGGGGGGTTGCAGGGTCGCTATGGCTACACCTTC.

The chain is built from TRBV19 and TRBJ2-6, with TRBD1 matching 7 bases. Trimming removed 4 bases from V and 0 bases from J; junction bases left unmatched: 6. Germline lookup yields CDR1 LNHDA and CDR2 SQIVND (reference sequence). The CDR3 is made up of 17 amino acids. The chain's CDR3 is CASSKGQRFSGANVLTF. CDR3 nucleotide sequence: TGTGCCAGTAGTAAGGGACAGCGCTTCTCTGGGGCCAACGTCCTGACTTTC.

The chain uses TRBV10-3 and TRBJ2-1; unclear D gene. The V end was cut by 8 bases, the J end by 2 bases, with 10 bases between. Germline V gene data show CDR1 as ENHRY and CDR2 as SYGVKD. This CDR3 comprises 13 residues. The DNA for the CDR3 is TGTGCCATCCGCTCCGAAGCCTACAATGAGCAGTTCTTC. It encodes CAIRSEAYNEQFF.

The rearrangement links TRBV19 to TRBJ2-7, with 8 bases aligning to TRBD2. The CDR3 totals 16 residues. J was trimmed by 7 bases and V by 0 bases; bases with no gene match: 11. Germline loops: CDR1 LNHDA, CDR2 SQIVND (reference sequence). This CDR3 is CASSIDSGGAPGEQYF. The CDR3 coding sequence is TGTGCCAGTAGTATAGATTCCGGGGGGGCACCGGGAGAGCAGTACTTC.

The rearrangement links TRBV6-5 to TRBJ2-4; D gene ambiguous. The V and J ends lost 11 bases and 5 bases respectively, with 13 bases between them. There are 12 residues in the CDR3. Germline lookup yields CDR1 MNHEY and CDR2 SVGAGI. The CDR3 loop reads CAPRSAENIQYF. The CDR3 nucleotides read TGTGCCCCCAGGAGCGCTGAAAACATTCAGTACTTC.

This chain links TRBV5-1 with TRBJ1-2, with a tentative D call TRBD1 (6 bases). V was shortened by 3 bases and J by 6 bases, with 12 bases between the two germline ends. CDR1 and CDR2 (germline): SGHRS, YFSETQ. The CDR3 is 13 residues long. CDR3 sequence: CASSYQGNDGYTF. The CDR3 coding sequence is TGCGCCAGCAGCTACCAGGGGAACGATGGCTACACCTTC.

The chain couples TRBV11-1 to TRBJ2-7; D not certain. The CDR3 is 14 amino acids. Trimming pared 4 bases from V and 5 bases from J, leaving 15 bases between. Per germline, CDR1 SGHAT and CDR2 FQDESV (reference sequence). The CDR3 DNA reads TGTGCCAGCAGCTCCCGGCAGATGAGGAACGAGCAGTACTTC. This sequence encodes CASSSRQMRNEQYF.

This chain links TRBV9 with TRBJ2-2; TRBD2 matches at 11 bases. The junction had 10 bases not matched to a gene; V was cut back by 4 bases and J by 5 bases. Germline CDR1 is SGDLS and CDR2 is YYNGEE. The CDR3 loop spans 17 amino acids. CDR3 DNA sequence: TGTGCCAGCAGCATCATAGCGGGAGGGCCAGGGACCGGGGAGCTGTTTTTT. Protein: CASSIIAGGPGTGELFF.

This rearrangement joins TRBV10-3 to TRBJ2-3; 13 bases agree with TRBD2. V gave up 7 bases and J gave up 4 bases; unmatched junction bases: 5. CDR3 size: 15 residues. Germline V gives CDR1 ENHRY, CDR2 SYGVKD. The CDR3 region is CAINAGLAGPDTQYF. The CDR3 bases are TGTGCCATCAACGCGGGACTAGCGGGACCAGATACGCAGTATTTT.

This clone was picked up one time. The chain joins TRBV10-2 to TRBJ1-6; unclear D gene. The CDR3 has 14 residues. CDR1 is WSHSY, CDR2 SAAADI, per germline. Trimming left V 7 bases short and J 5 bases short, with 12 bases between. The CDR3 region is CASKEWEDNSPLHF. The DNA of the CDR3 is TGCGCCAGCAAAGAATGGGAAGATAATTCACCCCTCCACTTT.

The chain uses TRBV30 and TRBJ2-5; D unresolved. Germline V gene data show CDR1 as GTSNPN and CDR2 as SVGIG (reference sequence). This CDR3 contains 10 residues. Deletions cut 3 bases from V and 5 bases from J, with 4 bases between. The DNA of the CDR3 is TGTGCCTGGAGCGGGGAGACCCAGTACTTC. Translation gives CAWSGETQYF.

This chain uses TRBV4-3 with TRBJ1-6; D gene uncertain. The CDR3 contains 16 residues. CDR1 and CDR2 from the germline V gene are LGHNA and YSLEER. Between the trimmed V and J ends, which lost 3 bases and 7 bases, there was a span of 16 bases. The CDR3, as DNA: TGCGCCAGCAGCCATCATTCCCAGGTAAAGAATTCACCCCTCCACTTT. As protein: CASSHHSQVKNSPLHF.